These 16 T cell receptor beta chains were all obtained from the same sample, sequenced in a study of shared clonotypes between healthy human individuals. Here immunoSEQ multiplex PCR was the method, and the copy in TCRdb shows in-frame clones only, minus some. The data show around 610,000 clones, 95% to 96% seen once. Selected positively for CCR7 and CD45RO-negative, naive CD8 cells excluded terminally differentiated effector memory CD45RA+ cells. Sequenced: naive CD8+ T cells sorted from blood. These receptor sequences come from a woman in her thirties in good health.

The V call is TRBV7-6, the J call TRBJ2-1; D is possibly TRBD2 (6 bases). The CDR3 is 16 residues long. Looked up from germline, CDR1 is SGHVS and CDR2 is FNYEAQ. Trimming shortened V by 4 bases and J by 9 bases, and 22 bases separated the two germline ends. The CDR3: CASSSVTVAATSEQFF. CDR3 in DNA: TGTGCCAGCAGCTCAGTGACCGTAGCGGCAACGAGTGAGCAGTTCTTC.

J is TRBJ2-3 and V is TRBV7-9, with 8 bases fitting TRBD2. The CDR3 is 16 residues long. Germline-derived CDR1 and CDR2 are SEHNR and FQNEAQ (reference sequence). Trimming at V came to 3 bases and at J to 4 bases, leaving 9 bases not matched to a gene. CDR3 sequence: CASSFPSGGAADTQYF. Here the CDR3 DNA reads TGTGCCAGCAGCTTTCCCAGCGGGGGTGCGGCAGATACGCAGTATTTT.

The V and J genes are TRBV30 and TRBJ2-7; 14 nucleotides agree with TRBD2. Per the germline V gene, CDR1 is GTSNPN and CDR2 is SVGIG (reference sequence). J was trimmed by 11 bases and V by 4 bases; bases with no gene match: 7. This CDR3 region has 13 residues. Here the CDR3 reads CAWKGTSGRLEYF. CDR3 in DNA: TGTGCCTGGAAAGGGACTAGCGGGAGATTGGAGTACTTC.

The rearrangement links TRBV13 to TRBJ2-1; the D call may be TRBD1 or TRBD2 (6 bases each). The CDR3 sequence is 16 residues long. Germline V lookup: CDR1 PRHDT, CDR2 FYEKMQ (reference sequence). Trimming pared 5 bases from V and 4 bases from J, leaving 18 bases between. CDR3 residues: CASSLTGGPGYNEQFF. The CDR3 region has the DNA TGTGCCAGCAGCCTCACCGGGGGCCCTGGATACAATGAGCAGTTCTTC.

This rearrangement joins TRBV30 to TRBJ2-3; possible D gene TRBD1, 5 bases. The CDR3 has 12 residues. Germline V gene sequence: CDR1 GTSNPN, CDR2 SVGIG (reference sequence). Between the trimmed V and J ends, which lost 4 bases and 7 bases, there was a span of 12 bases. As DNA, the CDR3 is TGTGCCTGGAACACAGACAGCAATACGCAGTATTTT. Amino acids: CAWNTDSNTQYF.

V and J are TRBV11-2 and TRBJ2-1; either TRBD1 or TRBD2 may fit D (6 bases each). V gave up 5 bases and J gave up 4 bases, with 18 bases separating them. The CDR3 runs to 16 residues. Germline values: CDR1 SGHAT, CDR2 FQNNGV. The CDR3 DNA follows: TGTGCCAGCAGCAGTGGGGGGCGACTAGGATACAATGAGCAGTTCTTC. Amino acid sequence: CASSSGGRLGYNEQFF.

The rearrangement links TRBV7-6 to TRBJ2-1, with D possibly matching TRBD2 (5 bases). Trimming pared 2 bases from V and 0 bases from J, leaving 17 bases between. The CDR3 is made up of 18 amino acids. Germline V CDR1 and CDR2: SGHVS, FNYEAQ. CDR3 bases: TGTGCCAGCAGCTTATTCGGGGTAGCGCCTAACTCCTACAATGAGCAGTTCTTC. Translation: CASSLFGVAPNSYNEQFF.

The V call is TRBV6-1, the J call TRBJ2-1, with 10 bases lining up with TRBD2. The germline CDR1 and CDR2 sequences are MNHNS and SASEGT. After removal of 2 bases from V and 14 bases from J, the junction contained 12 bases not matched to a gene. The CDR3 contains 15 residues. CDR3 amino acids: CASSEITVTGLAEFF. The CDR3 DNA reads TGTGCCAGCAGTGAAATCACAGTAACAGGACTAGCGGAGTTCTTC.

The CDR3 is CASSEGANYGYTF. The CDR3 region has the DNA TGTGCCAGCAGTGAGGGGGCTAACTATGGCTACACCTTC. The chain employs TRBV7-9 and TRBJ1-2; tentative D call: TRBD1 (6 bases). Deletions cut 6 bases from V and 0 bases from J, with 8 bases between. This CDR3 contains 13 residues. Germline CDR1 is SEHNR and CDR2 is FQNEAQ (reference sequence).

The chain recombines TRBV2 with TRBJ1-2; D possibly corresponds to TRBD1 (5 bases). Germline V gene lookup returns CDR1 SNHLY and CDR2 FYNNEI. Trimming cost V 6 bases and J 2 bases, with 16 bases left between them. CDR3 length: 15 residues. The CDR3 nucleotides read TGTGCCAGCAGCCAGACTCGTGGGACGAACTATGGCTACACCTTC. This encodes CASSQTRGTNYGYTF.

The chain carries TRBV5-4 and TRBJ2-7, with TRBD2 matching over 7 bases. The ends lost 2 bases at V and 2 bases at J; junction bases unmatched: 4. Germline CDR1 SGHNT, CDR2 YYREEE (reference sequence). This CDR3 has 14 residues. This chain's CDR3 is CASSFAGDPYEQYF. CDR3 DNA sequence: TGTGCCAGCAGCTTTGCGGGAGACCCCTACGAGCAGTACTTC.

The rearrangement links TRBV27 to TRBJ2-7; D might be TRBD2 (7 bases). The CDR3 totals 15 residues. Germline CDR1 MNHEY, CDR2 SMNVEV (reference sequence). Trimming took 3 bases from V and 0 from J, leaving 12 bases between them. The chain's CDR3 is CASSLRGPVSYEQYF. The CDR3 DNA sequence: TGTGCCAGCAGTTTGCGGGGGCCCGTCTCCTACGAGCAGTACTTC.

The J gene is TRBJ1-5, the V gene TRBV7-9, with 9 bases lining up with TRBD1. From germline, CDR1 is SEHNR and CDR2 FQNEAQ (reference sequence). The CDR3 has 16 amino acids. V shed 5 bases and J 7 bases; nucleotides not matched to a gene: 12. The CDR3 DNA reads TGTGCCAGCAGCGGACCGGACAGGGGCCTCGCACAGCCCCAGCATTTT. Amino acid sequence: CASSGPDRGLAQPQHF.

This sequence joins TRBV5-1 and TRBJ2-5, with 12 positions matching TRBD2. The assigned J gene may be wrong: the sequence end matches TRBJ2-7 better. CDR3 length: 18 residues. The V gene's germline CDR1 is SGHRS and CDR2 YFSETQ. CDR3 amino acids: CASSPGLAGSNGDYEQYF. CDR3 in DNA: TGCGCCAGCAGCCCTGGACTAGCGGGAAGTAATGGCGACTACGAGCAGTACTTC.

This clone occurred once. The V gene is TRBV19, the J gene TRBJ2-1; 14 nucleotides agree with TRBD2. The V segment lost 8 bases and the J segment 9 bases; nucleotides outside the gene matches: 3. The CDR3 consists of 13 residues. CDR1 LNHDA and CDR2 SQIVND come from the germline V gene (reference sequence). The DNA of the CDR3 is TGTGCCAGTTCCGGACTAGCGGGAGGTGAGCAGTTCTTC. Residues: CASSGLAGGEQFF.

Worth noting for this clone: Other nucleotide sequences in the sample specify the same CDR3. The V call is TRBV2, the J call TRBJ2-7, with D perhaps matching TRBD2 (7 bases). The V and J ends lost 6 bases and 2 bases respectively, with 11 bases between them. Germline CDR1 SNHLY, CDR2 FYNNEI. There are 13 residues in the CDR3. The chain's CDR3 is CASRPRGPYEQYF. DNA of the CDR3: TGTGCCAGCAGACCGCGGGGGCCCTACGAGCAGTACTTC.